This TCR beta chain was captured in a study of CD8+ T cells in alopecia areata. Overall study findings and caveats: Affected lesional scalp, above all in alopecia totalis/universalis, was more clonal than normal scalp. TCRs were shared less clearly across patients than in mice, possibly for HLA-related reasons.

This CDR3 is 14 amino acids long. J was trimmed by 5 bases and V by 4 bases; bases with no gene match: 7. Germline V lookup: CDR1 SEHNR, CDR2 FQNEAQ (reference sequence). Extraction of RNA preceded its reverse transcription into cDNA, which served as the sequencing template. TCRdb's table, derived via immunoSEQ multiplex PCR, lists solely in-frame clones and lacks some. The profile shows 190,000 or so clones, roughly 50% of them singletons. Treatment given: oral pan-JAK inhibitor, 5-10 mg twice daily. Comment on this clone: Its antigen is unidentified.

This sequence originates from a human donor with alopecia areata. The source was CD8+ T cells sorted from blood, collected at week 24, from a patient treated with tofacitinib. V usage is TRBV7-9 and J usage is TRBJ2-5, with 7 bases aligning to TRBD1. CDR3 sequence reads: CASSSLDREETQYF. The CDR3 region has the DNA TGTGCCAGCAGCTCTCTAGACAGGGAGGAGACCCAGTACTTC.